Included here is one TCR beta chain sequence, with context. Its binding antigen is unknown. No base qualities exist here, and no much larger clone lies one base off it. The library came from the immunoSEQ multiplex PCR assay. The table comes from immuneACCESS by way of TCRdb, which keeps in-frame sequences with V and J called. Part of the clones is missing from these tables; in studies checked, under half for an unresolved V gene and the rest for unknown reasons. For this sample the table gives 70,000 to 95,000 clones, of which just under 95% were detected only once. About 0.8% of the sample comes from the top ten. The germline V gene yields MNHNS for CDR1 and SASEGT for CDR2. Spanning cysteine to phenylalanine, the CDR3 consists of 15 amino acids. Only the CDR3 DNA is retained, 45 bases long and in frame from the first base. V is cut by 3 bases and J by 0 bases, and the space between the germline ends is 9 bases.

This sample was taken from a study of T cell changes during pregnancy in multiple sclerosis (dated by TCRdb to between 2018 and 2020). Context from the whole study: In women with multiple sclerosis, the researchers looked at how the T cell repertoire shifted as pregnancy progressed.

The chain is encoded by TRBV6-1 joined to TRBJ1-5, with a tentative D gene TRBD1 over 6 matching bases. Sequenced here: peripheral blood, sampled in the second trimester of pregnancy. The TCR was taken from a female donor in good health, enrolled as a control in a pregnancy study. The CDR3 sequence is CASSERQVSNQPQHF. The DNA sequence is TGTGCCAGCAGTGAGAGACAGGTTAGCAATCAGCCCCAGCATTTT.